Below, 26 T cell receptor beta chains from the same sample are listed, as sequenced in a study of shared clonotypes between healthy human individuals. The assay was immunoSEQ multiplex PCR, and TCRdb's table has in-frame clones only and misses some. The top ten hold around 0.35% of the sample, which has about 2.3 million clones, about nine tenths seen once. Sequenced material: naive CD4+ T cells from PBMCs. This sample's subset: CD45RA+ positively selected. These receptors all come from a man between 18 and 29 years old in good health. Some clones in this sample may be carry-over from other donors' samples.

The chain couples TRBV28 to TRBJ1-1, with D uncertain. The CDR3 runs 12 residues. The V gene lost 8 bases and the J gene lost 0 bases, with 7 bases spanning the gap. Germline V gene data show CDR1 as MDHEN and CDR2 as SYDVKM. CDR3 DNA sequence: TGTGCCAGCGGACGGGTGAACACTGAAGCTTTCTTT. It translates to CASGRVNTEAFF.

This clone was seen a few times. V is TRBV9 and J is TRBJ1-1; D uncertain. Deletions cut 0 bases from V and 0 bases from J, with 12 bases between. CDR1 SGDLS and CDR2 YYNGEE come from the germline V gene. This CDR3 contains 16 residues. As DNA, the CDR3 is TGTGCCAGCAGCGTAGCTTACAGTCCCGTGAACACTGAAGCTTTCTTT. Amino acid sequence: CASSVAYSPVNTEAFF.

For this clone: This specimen includes other DNA sequences encoding the same CDR3. This chain connects TRBV18 to TRBJ1-5; TRBD1 might be the D (5 bases). V shed 6 bases and J shed 6 bases, with 12 bases lying between them. The CDR3 sequence is 13 residues long. CDR1 KGHSH and CDR2 LQKENI come from the germline V gene. The CDR3 loop is CASSPAQGQPQHF. The CDR3 DNA reads TGTGCCAGCTCTCCTGCCCAGGGTCAGCCCCAGCATTTT.

This clone has only one observation. This chain connects TRBV5-4 to TRBJ2-2, with D unclear. Germline-derived CDR1 and CDR2 are SGHNT and YYREEE (reference sequence). The CDR3 loop spans 16 amino acids. V was shortened by 1 base and J by 0 bases, with 10 bases between the two germline ends. The CDR3 loop reads CASSLFPTTNTGELFF. The CDR3 DNA sequence: TGTGCCAGCAGCTTGTTCCCGACAACGAACACCGGGGAGCTGTTTTTT.

The V gene is TRBV5-1, the J gene TRBJ1-4; TRBD1 aligns across 7 bases. V was clipped by 4 bases and J by 5 bases; unmatched bases: 5. Looked up from germline, CDR1 is SGHRS and CDR2 is YFSETQ. This CDR3 is built from 14 residues. The CDR3 is CASSRDSLNEKLFF. Written as DNA, the CDR3 is TGCGCCAGCAGCAGGGACAGCTTGAATGAAAAACTGTTTTTT.

The rearrangement uses TRBV29-1 and TRBJ2-7, with 8 bases lining up with TRBD1. This CDR3 comprises 16 residues. With 6 bases clipped from V and 7 bases from J, the junction kept 20 bases outside the gene matches. Germline V gene sequence: CDR1 SQVTM, CDR2 ANQGSEA. CDR3 bases: TGCAGCGTCGAAACTCGTCCGGGACAGGACCGCGGGGAGCAGTACTTC. Translating it yields CSVETRPGQDRGEQYF.

The chain couples TRBV5-6 to TRBJ1-5; D possibly corresponds to TRBD1 (5 bases). CDR1 is SGHDT and CDR2 is YYEEEE in the germline V gene. The CDR3 has 14 amino acids. Trimming took 7 bases from V and 0 from J, leaving 11 bases between them. CDR3 sequence reads: CASSKTGSNQPQHF. DNA for the CDR3: TGTGCCAGCTCCAAAACAGGTAGCAATCAGCCCCAGCATTTT.

DNA of the CDR3: TGTGCCATCAGCGAGGGCAAAGAGACCCAGTACTTC. This gives the protein CAISEGKETQYF. The chain couples TRBV10-3 to TRBJ2-7; D is perhaps TRBD2 (5 bases). The last part of the DNA fits TRBJ2-5 better; the J call may be wrong. Germline loops: CDR1 ENHRY, CDR2 SYGVKD. This CDR3 has 12 residues.

The chain joins TRBV10-3 to TRBJ2-1, with 9 bases that match TRBD1. The length of the CDR3 is 13 residues. Germline CDR1 ENHRY, CDR2 SYGVKD. Trimming took 11 bases from V and 5 from J; bases not matched to a gene: 7. The CDR3 DNA reads as TGTGCCTATAGACAGGGGGGAAACAATGAGCAGTTCTTC. It is translated as CAYRQGGNNEQFF.

The chain employs TRBV7-2 and TRBJ2-7; D unresolved. CDR1 and CDR2 from the germline V gene are SGHTA and FQGNSA. V lost 5 bases and J lost 2, with 10 bases in between. There are 13 residues in the CDR3. CDR3 sequence (DNA): TGTGCCAGCAGCATATCAACCCCCTACGAGCAGTACTTC. Protein sequence: CASSISTPYEQYF.

This clone was recorded once. The chain has TRBV9 and TRBJ2-7, with D uncertain. V was shortened by 0 bases and J by 4 bases, with 11 bases between the two germline ends. CDR1 is SGDLS and CDR2 is YYNGEE in the germline V gene. CDR3 length: 14 residues. CDR3: CASSVAVTSYEQYF. In nucleotides, the CDR3 is TGTGCCAGCAGCGTAGCGGTAACATCGTACGAGCAGTACTTC. Filled out from reference TRBV9 and TRBJ2-7, the complete variable domain reads DSGVTQTPKHLITATGQRVTLRCSPRSGDLSVYWYQQSLDQGLQFLIQYYNGEERAKGNILERFSAQQFPDLHSELNLSSLELGDSALYFCASSVAVTSYEQYFGPGTRLTVT.

The table lists this clone with a count of one. V usage is TRBV5-1 and J usage is TRBJ2-7; D gene uncertain. CDR3 length: 14 residues. Trimming pared 4 bases from V and 2 bases from J, leaving 13 bases between. Germline lookup yields CDR1 SGHRS and CDR2 YFSETQ. CDR3 loop: CASSPGPTAYEQYF. The CDR3 DNA reads TGCGCCAGCAGCCCGGGCCCTACTGCCTACGAGCAGTACTTC.

This rearrangement joins TRBV7-8 to TRBJ1-5, with D possibly being TRBD1 (6 bases). This CDR3 comprises 16 residues. CDR1 SGHVS and CDR2 FQNEAQ come from the germline V gene. Trimming shortened V by 5 bases and J by 0 bases, and 14 bases separated the two germline ends. DNA for the CDR3: TGTGCCAGCAGCCAGAATCAGGGGCCTAGCAATCAGCCCCAGCATTTT. It specifies CASSQNQGPSNQPQHF.

This rearrangement joins TRBV28 to TRBJ2-3; possibly TRBD2 for D (6 bases). Trimming removed 6 bases at V and 0 bases at J, with 13 bases between. The germline CDR1 and CDR2 sequences are MDHEN and SYDVKM. This CDR3 is built from 15 residues. The DNA for the CDR3 is TGTGCCAGCAGGGGACGGGGAGGAAGCACAGATACGCAGTATTTT. Its translation: CASRGRGGSTDTQYF.

About this clone itself: The sample has other DNA sequences that encode this CDR3 too. As DNA, the CDR3 is TGTGCCAGCGGAACAGGGGGATACGAGCAGTACTTC. Encoded protein: CASGTGGYEQYF. The J gene is TRBJ2-7, the V gene TRBV28, with 8 bases fitting TRBD1. Germline CDR1 is MDHEN and CDR2 is SYDVKM. The trim removed 8 bases at V and 4 bases at J, leaving 4 bases unmatched. This CDR3 spans 12 amino acids.

The V call is TRBV5-6, the J call TRBJ1-2; no firm D call. The CDR3 runs 16 residues. The germline V and J ends were trimmed by 0 bases and 0 bases, with 12 bases remaining between them. Germline assignment: CDR1 SGHDT and CDR2 YYEEEE. As DNA, the CDR3 is TGTGCCAGCAGCTTGGGACAAGTCTTAGCTAACTATGGCTACACCTTC. This gives the protein CASSLGQVLANYGYTF.

The CDR3 DNA follows: TGTGCCAGTTCTCGTGGGGGACAGCCCACCGGGGAGCTGTTTTTT. This encodes CASSRGGQPTGELFF. The chain uses TRBV19 and TRBJ2-2; 7 bases agree with TRBD1. Germline-derived CDR1 and CDR2 are LNHDA and SQIVND (reference sequence). V lost 8 bases and J lost 4; bases outside the gene matches: 10. The CDR3 sequence is 15 residues long.

Note on this clone: Additional DNA sequences in this sample encode the identical CDR3. This chain links TRBV28 with TRBJ1-1; weak D call: TRBD1 (5 bases). The V and J ends lost 8 bases and 2 bases respectively, with 15 bases between them. This CDR3 comprises 14 residues. Germline V gene data show CDR1 as MDHEN and CDR2 as SYDVKM. In DNA form, the CDR3 reads TGTGCCAGCTCTAGTGGGGGGTCTAACACTGAAGCTTTCTTT. Amino acids: CASSSGGSNTEAFF. Full variable domain (outside the CDR3, taken from reference TRBV28 and TRBJ1-1): DVKVTQSSRYLVKRTGEKVFLECVQDMDHENMFWYRQDPGLGLRLIYFSYDVKMKEKGDIPEGYSVSREKKERFSLILESASTNQTSMYLCASSSGGSNTEAFFGQGTRLTVV.

The rearrangement links TRBV29-1 to TRBJ2-1; TRBD2 matches 8 bases. CDR3 length: 13 amino acids. V dropped 4 bases and J dropped 3; count of bases not matched to a gene: 2. Germline lookup yields CDR1 SQVTM and CDR2 ANQGSEA. Here the CDR3 reads CSVGSGGYNEQFF. The CDR3 DNA reads as TGCAGCGTTGGGAGCGGGGGCTACAATGAGCAGTTCTTC.

The chain couples TRBV28 to TRBJ2-7; 12 nucleotides line up with TRBD2. V was pared by 6 bases and J by 0 bases, with 3 bases of the junction left unmatched. CDR3 length: 15 residues. Germline values: CDR1 MDHEN, CDR2 SYDVKM. CDR3 DNA: TGTGCCAGCAGGCAACTAGCGGGAGGCTCCTACGAGCAGTACTTC. Protein: CASRQLAGGSYEQYF.

On this clone: At one boundary the junction diverges from the germline segment, which might be a read error. Other DNA sequences in the sample encode the same CDR3. The V call is TRBV29-1, the J call TRBJ2-7, with D unresolved. Germline lookup yields CDR1 SQVTM and CDR2 ANQGSEA. The CDR3 is 11 amino acids. CDR3 sequence (DNA): TGTTCCGGCAGGAGCTCCTACGAGCAGTACTTC. It specifies CSGRSSYEQYF.

The chain recombines TRBV5-1 with TRBJ2-3; D unresolved. Trimming shortened V by 3 bases and J by 10 bases, and 15 bases separated the two germline ends. Germline CDR1 reads SGHRS; CDR2 reads YFSETQ. The CDR3 runs to 13 residues. CDR3 protein: CASSSMDRSAQYF. The CDR3 DNA reads as TGCGCCAGCAGCTCAATGGACCGCTCAGCGCAGTATTTT.

V and J are TRBV28 and TRBJ1-5; 7 bases line up with TRBD1. V dropped 6 bases and J dropped 5; count of bases not matched to a gene: 10. CDR1 and CDR2 from the germline V gene are MDHEN and SYDVKM. The length of the CDR3 is 15 residues. The CDR3 region has the DNA TGTGCCAGCAGCTCCGACAGGGAAAGTTATCAGCCCCAGCATTTT. Encoded protein: CASSSDRESYQPQHF.

V usage is TRBV7-2 and J usage is TRBJ2-4; D gene unclear. The germline gives CDR1 SGHTA, CDR2 FQGNSA. Deletions cut 4 bases from V and 1 base from J, with 11 bases between. This CDR3 has 15 residues. The CDR3 bases are TGTGCCAGCAGCTCGTGGAACGAGGCCAAAAACATTCAGTACTTC. Translation: CASSSWNEAKNIQYF.

In this sample, this clone turned up once. The chain is built from TRBV21-1 and TRBJ2-6; the table's D call, TRBD1, has no DNA check behind it. TRBV21-1 is designated a pseudogene. CDR3 length: 15 amino acids. In DNA, the CDR3 is TGTGCCAGCAGCAAAGAAGTGACATGGGCCAACGTCCTGACTTTC. Translating gives CASSKEVTWANVLTF.

V usage is TRBV11-2 and J usage is TRBJ2-1; D is uncertain. The CDR3 loop spans 14 amino acids. Germline CDR1 and CDR2: SGHAT and FQNNGV. Trimming cost V 1 base and J 9 bases, with 13 bases left between them. The CDR3 loop reads CASSLVGYRGEQFF. The CDR3 nucleotides read TGTGCCAGCAGCTTAGTGGGGTACAGAGGTGAGCAGTTCTTC.